This T cell receptor (beta chain) was sequenced during a study of molecular identifiers for immune sequencing clone quantification. Germline CDR1 reads LGHNA; CDR2 reads YSLEER. The length of the CDR3 is 13 residues. For this clonotype: It may be a read error: a sequence one base away is much more abundant.

TCRdb fed the PCR reads into MiXCR, producing one record per CDR3 protein. This sample has 250,000 to 350,000 distinct CDR3 sequences, with 20% to 25% found just once. This TCR was recovered from a human donor in good health. Some libraries in this study had Jurkat cell RNA spiked in. J is TRBJ2-7 and V is TRBV4-3; D unclear. The sample consisted of naive CD8+ T cells from blood, with Jurkat cell RNA spiked in. Documented subset: FACS-sorted CD8+CD4-CCR7+CD45RA+ naive T cells. CDR3 residues: CARSQEQTYEQYF. The CDR3, as DNA: TGCGCCAGAAGCCAAGAACAGACCTACGAGCAGTACTTC.